The 18 T cell receptor beta chains presented below share a single source sample, sequenced in a study of blood T cell repertoires in COVID-19. This table comes from immunoSEQ multiplex PCR, and its TCRdb copy is limited to in-frame clones, with some not included. The sample yields 150,000 to 200,000 clones, roughly 91% seen once. The sequenced sample was peripheral blood. The receptors were gathered from a man aged 35-49 years with active or convalescent COVID-19.

This clone was picked up one time. The CDR3 protein is CAITGGKNTEAFF. The CDR3 coding sequence is TGTGCCATCACCGGGGGTAAGAACACTGAAGCTTTCTTT. This sequence joins TRBV10-3 and TRBJ1-1; D might be TRBD1 (5 bases). The CDR3 is 13 residues long. The germline V and J ends were trimmed by 7 bases and 1 base, with 10 bases remaining between them. The V gene's germline CDR1 is ENHRY and CDR2 SYGVKD.

This clone was picked up one time. V usage is TRBV11-3 and J usage is TRBJ2-4, with TRBD2 identical over 12 bases. The CDR3 covers 15 residues. Germline V gives CDR1 SGHNT, CDR2 YENEEA. Trimming cost V 4 bases and J 8 bases; bases outside gene matches: 6. In DNA form, the CDR3 reads TGTGCCAGCAGCTCACGACTAGCGGGAGCGGACATTCAGTACTTC. Residues: CASSSRLAGADIQYF.

For the CDR3, the DNA is TGTGCCAGCTCTGGGGCAGGGGGTACAGATACGCAGTATTTT. This gives the protein CASSGAGGTDTQYF. V gene TRBV6-5 combines with J gene TRBJ2-3, with 7 bases aligning to TRBD1. CDR1 is MNHEY and CDR2 is SVGAGI in the germline V gene. The CDR3 contains 14 residues. J lost 3 bases, V lost 8 bases, and 8 bases had no gene match.

The chain is built from TRBV12-5 and TRBJ1-1, with 9 bases matching TRBD1. V was clipped by 5 bases and J by 3 bases; unmatched bases: 10. Germline lookup yields CDR1 LGHNT and CDR2 FRNRAP. There are 16 residues in the CDR3. The CDR3 here is CASGKLGTGRYTEAFF. DNA of the CDR3: TGTGCTAGTGGTAAACTCGGGACAGGGAGGTACACTGAAGCTTTCTTT.

The chain carries TRBV6-6 and TRBJ2-7; 7 positions agree with TRBD2. Germline V lookup: CDR1 MNHNY, CDR2 SVGAGI (reference sequence). The CDR3 runs 11 residues. Trimming took 8 bases from V and 3 from J; bases not matched to a gene: 1. CDR3 nucleotide sequence: TGTGCCAGCTCGGGAGGCTACGAGCAGTACTTC. Its protein product is CASSGGYEQYF.

CDR3 region: CASSPPPFCQGLSGNTIYF. CDR3 bases: TGTGCCAGCAGCCCGCCCCCTTTTTGTCAGGGACTATCTGGAAACACCATATATTTT. V gene TRBV21-1 combines with J gene TRBJ1-3. TRBV21-1 is classified as a pseudogene. This CDR3 comprises 19 residues.

The chain is built from TRBV7-9 and TRBJ2-4, with 7 bases lining up with TRBD1. J lost 5 bases, V lost 5 bases, and 6 bases had no gene match. The CDR3 covers 14 residues. CDR1 is SEHNR and CDR2 is FQNEAQ in the germline V gene (reference sequence). The CDR3 loop reads CASSPRDSENIQYF. The DNA for the CDR3 is TGTGCCAGCAGCCCACGGGACAGTGAAAACATTCAGTACTTC.

The chain joins TRBV11-3 to TRBJ1-1; D unresolved. Looked up from germline, CDR1 is SGHNT and CDR2 is YENEEA. The CDR3 extends over 15 amino acids. Trimming took 0 bases from V and 2 from J, leaving 10 bases between them. The CDR3: CASSLDGSTNTEAFF. DNA of the CDR3: TGTGCCAGCAGCTTAGATGGTAGCACCAACACTGAAGCTTTCTTT.

This chain links TRBV28 with TRBJ2-7; TRBD1 matches 7 bases. CDR1 and CDR2 (germline): MDHEN, SYDVKM. The CDR3 runs to 15 residues. V was pared by 5 bases and J by 2 bases, with 9 bases of the junction left unmatched. The CDR3 DNA follows: TGTGCCAGCAGTGAGTCGACAGGGTGGACCTACGAGCAGTACTTC. Translation: CASSESTGWTYEQYF.

The CDR3 nucleotides are TGTGCCAGCAGCGTAGATGGCAGATCTTGGACCGGGGAGCTGTTTTTT. This codes for CASSVDGRSWTGELFF. V is TRBV9 and J is TRBJ2-2; D not resolved. This CDR3 is built from 16 residues. Germline V gives CDR1 SGDLS, CDR2 YYNGEE. V was cut by 0 bases and J by 5 bases, with 14 bases left in between.

The V gene is TRBV5-6, the J gene TRBJ1-4, with D possibly being TRBD1 (6 bases). This CDR3 spans 15 amino acids. CDR1 is SGHDT and CDR2 is YYEEEE in the germline V gene. Between the trimmed V and J ends, which lost 3 bases and 7 bases, there was a span of 16 bases. CDR3 coding DNA: TGTGCCAGCAGCTACATTGACAGGATCGCTGAAAAACTGTTTTTT. Translated: CASSYIDRIAEKLFF.

The chain is built from TRBV11-2 and TRBJ1-1; 10 positions match TRBD1. CDR3 size: 14 residues. After removal of 3 bases from V and 5 bases from J, the junction contained 3 bases not matched to a gene. The germline CDR1 and CDR2 sequences are SGHAT and FQNNGV. This chain's CDR3 is CASSLGQGRTEAFF. In DNA, the CDR3 is TGTGCCAGCAGCTTGGGACAGGGGAGGACTGAAGCTTTCTTT.

The chain recombines TRBV28 with TRBJ1-1; D remains unclear. The germline V gene encodes CDR1 MDHEN and CDR2 SYDVKM. The length of the CDR3 is 13 residues. The germline V and J ends were trimmed by 1 base and 10 bases, with 13 bases remaining between them. CDR3 loop: CASSLFVGAGAFF. CDR3 nucleotides: TGTGCCAGCAGTTTATTCGTCGGTGCAGGAGCTTTCTTT.

This chain joins TRBV11-2 and TRBJ2-7; no firm D call. Germline lookup yields CDR1 SGHAT and CDR2 FQNNGV. The CDR3 runs 12 residues. With 2 bases removed from V and 4 bases from J, the gap between germline ends came to 6 bases. CDR3 loop: CASSLIGYEQYF. CDR3 bases: TGTGCCAGCAGCTTAATCGGGTACGAGCAGTACTTC.

This chain links TRBV10-3 with TRBJ1-4; D is ambiguous. Germline V lookup: CDR1 ENHRY, CDR2 SYGVKD. The CDR3 extends over 14 amino acids. V lost 5 bases and J lost 0, with 7 bases in between. In DNA form, the CDR3 reads TGTGCCATCAGTCCGGGGACAACTAATGAAAAACTGTTTTTT. Translating gives CAISPGTTNEKLFF.

The J gene is TRBJ1-2, the V gene TRBV5-4; D is undetermined. V lost 0 bases to trimming and J lost 8 bases, with 17 bases between them. The germline CDR1 and CDR2 sequences are SGHNT and YYREEE (reference sequence). The CDR3 runs 15 residues. The CDR3 DNA reads TGTGCCAGCAGCTTGGTAATGGCACAGACTACAGGCTACACCTTC. Protein: CASSLVMAQTTGYTF.

This chain joins TRBV18 and TRBJ1-2; TRBD1 matches at 10 bases. There are 15 residues in the CDR3. V shed 3 bases and J 1 base; nucleotides not matched to a gene: 2. Germline loops: CDR1 KGHSH, CDR2 LQKENI. DNA for the CDR3: TGTGCCAGCTCACCCGGGACAGGGGTTAACTATGGCTACACCTTC. Residues: CASSPGTGVNYGYTF.

The rearrangement links TRBV6-6 to TRBJ2-2; tentative D call: TRBD1 (5 bases). The length of the CDR3 is 16 residues. Trimming left V 1 base short and J 3 bases short, with 12 bases between. Germline assignment: CDR1 MNHNY and CDR2 SVGAGI (reference sequence). CDR3 DNA: TGTGCCAGCAGTTACTTCCAGGGTCGGGACACCGGGGAGCTGTTTTTT. This gives the protein CASSYFQGRDTGELFF.